Listed below are T cell receptor beta chains from one sample, sequenced in a study of shared clonotypes between healthy human individuals. Repertoires were generated with immunoSEQ multiplex PCR, while TCRdb's copy carries only in-frame clones and drops some. The sample yields around 200,000 clones, just under 95% seen once. Sequenced: naive CD4+ T cells sorted from blood. The receptor source for this set is a woman aged 30 to 39 in good health. Both conserved end residues are part of each CDR3. Each record gives: J gene, V gene, D gene, clone size, CDR3 protein, CDR3 DNA. A D gene is named only where the DNA matches it firmly. Only part of the rows carry a size: once, few, many, or a class if the clone is expanded.

j_call: TRBJ2-3
v_call: TRBV11-2
d_call: TRBD2
clone_size: .
cdr3_aa: CASSVGLAGGDTQYF
cdr3_nt: TGTGCCAGCAGCGTGGGACTAGCGGGAGGAGATACGCAGTATTTT

j_call: TRBJ1-1
v_call: TRBV7-2
d_call: .
clone_size: .
cdr3_aa: CASSPRRGGTEAFF
cdr3_nt: TGTGCCAGCAGCCCCCGACGGGGTGGAACTGAAGCTTTCTTT

j_call: TRBJ2-1
v_call: TRBV10-3
d_call: TRBD2
clone_size: .
cdr3_aa: CAIRPFAGEAYNEQFF
cdr3_nt: TGTGCCATCAGGCCTTTTGCGGGAGAAGCGTACAATGAGCAGTTCTTC

j_call: TRBJ1-2
v_call: TRBV29-1
d_call: .
clone_size: .
cdr3_aa: CSVRGARPGANYGYTF
cdr3_nt: TGCAGCGTTCGGGGGGCACGGCCGGGCGCTAACTATGGCTACACCTTC

j_call: TRBJ1-4
v_call: TRBV9
d_call: TRBD1
clone_size: .
cdr3_aa: CASSKRDSQLNEKLFF
cdr3_nt: TGTGCCAGCAGCAAAAGGGACAGTCAGCTTAATGAAAAACTGTTTTTT

j_call: TRBJ1-6
v_call: TRBV2
d_call: TRBD1
clone_size: .
cdr3_aa: CASSPTTGGDNSPLHF
cdr3_nt: TGTGCCAGCAGTCCTACGACAGGGGGCGATAATTCACCCCTCCACTTT

j_call: TRBJ1-1
v_call: TRBV23-1
d_call: .
clone_size: .
cdr3_aa: CASSQSTGHTEAFF
cdr3_nt: TGCGCCAGCAGTCAATCCACAGGCCACACTGAAGCTTTCTTT

j_call: TRBJ2-5
v_call: TRBV27
d_call: .
clone_size: .
cdr3_aa: CASSLVGSPRETQYF
cdr3_nt: TGTGCCAGCAGTTTAGTAGGTAGCCCCCGGGAGACCCAGTACTTC

j_call: TRBJ1-1
v_call: TRBV28
d_call: TRBD1
clone_size: .
cdr3_aa: CASSSQRGGGTWNTEAFF
cdr3_nt: TGTGCCAGCAGTTCCCAGAGGGGAGGGGGCACATGGAACACTGAAGCTTTCTTT

j_call: TRBJ2-1
v_call: TRBV19
d_call: .
clone_size: .
cdr3_aa: CASSIGGGRVDEQFF
cdr3_nt: TGTGCCAGTAGTATCGGGGGAGGTAGAGTCGATGAGCAGTTCTTC

j_call: TRBJ2-2
v_call: TRBV7-9
d_call: .
clone_size: .
cdr3_aa: CASSLPPGSGVNTGELFF
cdr3_nt: TGTGCCAGCAGCTTACCCCCGGGTAGCGGAGTGAACACCGGGGAGCTGTTTTTT

j_call: TRBJ2-7
v_call: TRBV28
d_call: TRBD2
clone_size: .
cdr3_aa: CASIGLAAGNYEQYF
cdr3_nt: TGTGCCAGCATTGGACTAGCGGCGGGAAACTACGAGCAGTACTTC

j_call: TRBJ1-5
v_call: TRBV2
d_call: .
clone_size: .
cdr3_aa: CASSDGQLSNQPQHF
cdr3_nt: TGTGCCAGCAGCGATGGACAGTTGAGCAATCAGCCCCAGCATTTT

j_call: TRBJ1-1
v_call: TRBV11-2
d_call: TRBD1
clone_size: .
cdr3_aa: CASSSGQQNTEAFF
cdr3_nt: TGTGCCAGCAGCTCGGGACAGCAGAACACTGAAGCTTTCTTT

j_call: TRBJ1-2
v_call: TRBV28
d_call: TRBD1
clone_size: .
cdr3_aa: CASSPTGRANYGYTF
cdr3_nt: TGTGCCAGCAGTCCGACAGGGAGAGCTAACTATGGCTACACCTTC

j_call: TRBJ2-7
v_call: TRBV11-2
d_call: .
clone_size: .
cdr3_aa: CASSLVDSPYEQYF
cdr3_nt: TGTGCCAGCAGCTTAGTGGACAGCCCCTATGAGCAGTACTTC

j_call: TRBJ1-5
v_call: TRBV23-1
d_call: .
clone_size: .
cdr3_aa: CATLTGPSHSNQPQHF
cdr3_nt: TGCGCCACGTTGACAGGCCCGAGCCATAGCAATCAGCCCCAGCATTTT

j_call: TRBJ2-7
v_call: TRBV28
d_call: .
clone_size: .
cdr3_aa: CASTELASSYEQYF
cdr3_nt: TGTGCCAGCACCGAGCTGGCAAGCTCCTACGAGCAGTACTTC

j_call: TRBJ1-4
v_call: TRBV18
d_call: .
clone_size: .
cdr3_aa: CASSPRGLPKNEKLFF
cdr3_nt: TGTGCCAGCTCACCTCGGGGGCTCCCCAAAAATGAAAAACTGTTTTTT

j_call: TRBJ2-7
v_call: TRBV2
d_call: TRBD1
clone_size: .
cdr3_aa: CASSGPGQGPSRSLLEQYF
cdr3_nt: TGTGCCAGCAGTGGACCGGGACAGGGTCCTTCCAGGAGTTTGCTCGAGCAGTACTTC

j_call: TRBJ2-7
v_call: TRBV19
d_call: TRBD2
clone_size: .
cdr3_aa: CASRPGTSGSYEQYF
cdr3_nt: TGTGCCAGTAGACCCGGGACTAGCGGGAGTTACGAGCAGTACTTC

j_call: TRBJ2-7
v_call: TRBV11-2
d_call: .
clone_size: .
cdr3_aa: CASTSSAGVIYEQYF
cdr3_nt: TGTGCCAGCACCTCCAGCGCAGGTGTGATATACGAGCAGTACTTC

j_call: TRBJ2-7
v_call: TRBV28
d_call: .
clone_size: .
cdr3_aa: CASSPGFLYEQYF
cdr3_nt: TGTGCCAGCAGTCCGGGATTTTTGTACGAGCAGTACTTC

j_call: TRBJ2-7
v_call: TRBV5-1
d_call: TRBD1
clone_size: few
cdr3_aa: CASSLWGTGKDEQYF
cdr3_nt: TGCGCCAGCAGCTTGTGGGGGACAGGGAAGGACGAGCAGTACTTC

j_call: TRBJ1-5
v_call: TRBV6-6
d_call: .
clone_size: few
cdr3_aa: CASMSSNQPQHF
cdr3_nt: TGTGCCAGCATGTCGAGCAATCAGCCCCAGCATTTT

j_call: TRBJ2-2
v_call: TRBV18
d_call: TRBD1
clone_size: .
cdr3_aa: CASRTGNTGELFF
cdr3_nt: TGTGCCAGCAGGACAGGGAACACCGGGGAGCTGTTTTTT

j_call: TRBJ2-3
v_call: TRBV5-1
d_call: TRBD2
clone_size: .
cdr3_aa: CASSQATSGRGTDTQYF
cdr3_nt: TGCGCCAGCAGCCAAGCGACTAGCGGGAGAGGGACAGATACGCAGTATTTT

j_call: TRBJ1-1
v_call: TRBV18
d_call: TRBD1
clone_size: .
cdr3_aa: CASSPFRTGTGGNTEAFF
cdr3_nt: TGTGCCAGCTCACCATTTAGGACAGGGACGGGTGGGAACACTGAAGCTTTCTTT

j_call: TRBJ2-2
v_call: TRBV7-9
d_call: TRBD2
clone_size: .
cdr3_aa: CASRQTGTSVTGELFF
cdr3_nt: TGTGCCAGCAGACAAACCGGGACTAGCGTCACCGGGGAGCTGTTTTTT

j_call: TRBJ2-3
v_call: TRBV9
d_call: .
clone_size: .
cdr3_aa: CASSVVQISDTQYF
cdr3_nt: TGTGCCAGCAGCGTAGTCCAGATTTCGGATACGCAGTATTTT

j_call: TRBJ2-1
v_call: TRBV7-2
d_call: .
clone_size: .
cdr3_aa: CASSLSQRSTYNEQFF
cdr3_nt: TGTGCCAGCAGCTTATCCCAGCGGAGTACCTACAATGAGCAGTTCTTC

j_call: TRBJ1-6
v_call: TRBV11-2
d_call: .
clone_size: .
cdr3_aa: CASSLAGVNSPLHF
cdr3_nt: TGTGCCAGCAGCTTAGCTGGGGTGAATTCACCCCTCCACTTT

j_call: TRBJ1-5
v_call: TRBV28
d_call: .
clone_size: .
cdr3_aa: CASNGGGYQPQHF
cdr3_nt: TGTGCCAGCAATGGGGGGGGGTATCAGCCCCAGCATTTT

j_call: TRBJ2-1
v_call: TRBV28
d_call: TRBD2
clone_size: .
cdr3_aa: CASSSPGLAGGNEQFF
cdr3_nt: TGTGCCAGCAGTTCCCCAGGACTAGCGGGAGGCAATGAGCAGTTCTTC

j_call: TRBJ2-7
v_call: TRBV11-2
d_call: .
clone_size: .
cdr3_aa: CASSLTPTRGTGEQYF
cdr3_nt: TGTGCCAGCAGCTTAACTCCTACGAGGGGCACGGGCGAGCAGTACTTC

j_call: TRBJ1-1
v_call: TRBV27
d_call: .
clone_size: .
cdr3_aa: CASSGDKNTEAFF
cdr3_nt: TGTGCCAGCAGTGGGGACAAAAACACTGAAGCTTTCTTT

j_call: TRBJ2-5
v_call: TRBV4-1
d_call: TRBD2
clone_size: .
cdr3_aa: CASSQGVAGPQETQYF
cdr3_nt: TGCGCCAGCAGCCAAGGGGTAGCGGGCCCCCAAGAGACCCAGTACTTC

j_call: TRBJ2-5
v_call: TRBV28
d_call: TRBD2
clone_size: .
cdr3_aa: CAARTSGRRETQYF
cdr3_nt: TGTGCCGCACGGACTAGCGGGAGAAGAGAGACCCAGTACTTC

j_call: TRBJ2-2
v_call: TRBV10-3
d_call: TRBD2
clone_size: .
cdr3_aa: CAISEGLANTGELFF
cdr3_nt: TGTGCCATCAGTGAGGGACTAGCTAACACCGGGGAGCTGTTTTTT

j_call: TRBJ2-7
v_call: TRBV29-1
d_call: TRBD2
clone_size: .
cdr3_aa: CSVLSGLASYEQYF
cdr3_nt: TGCAGCGTCCTATCGGGACTAGCAAGCTACGAGCAGTACTTC

j_call: TRBJ2-3
v_call: TRBV27
d_call: .
clone_size: once
cdr3_aa: CASTGVVTDTQYF
cdr3_nt: TGTGCCAGCACGGGGGTAGTAACAGATACGCAGTATTTT

j_call: TRBJ2-1
v_call: TRBV7-2
d_call: TRBD2
clone_size: .
cdr3_aa: CASSLDAGVSNEQFF
cdr3_nt: TGTGCCAGCAGCTTAGACGCGGGAGTCTCCAATGAGCAGTTCTTC

j_call: TRBJ2-7
v_call: TRBV30
d_call: .
clone_size: few
cdr3_aa: CAFGQGIGEQYF
cdr3_nt: TGTGCCTTTGGGCAGGGAATTGGCGAGCAGTACTTC

j_call: TRBJ1-1
v_call: TRBV19
d_call: .
clone_size: .
cdr3_aa: CASSPTHRRTEAFF
cdr3_nt: TGTGCCAGTAGTCCTACACACCGGCGGACTGAAGCTTTCTTT

j_call: TRBJ1-1
v_call: TRBV5-8
d_call: .
clone_size: .
cdr3_aa: CAVTRGLVLEAFF
cdr3_nt: TGTGCCGTCACCAGGGGTTTGGTACTTGAAGCTTTCTTT

j_call: TRBJ1-5
v_call: TRBV27
d_call: .
clone_size: .
cdr3_aa: CASSLWGRYDQPQHF
cdr3_nt: TGTGCCAGCAGTTTATGGGGAAGATATGATCAGCCCCAGCATTTT

j_call: TRBJ2-3
v_call: TRBV28
d_call: TRBD1
clone_size: .
cdr3_aa: CASSLSQGADTQYF
cdr3_nt: TGTGCCAGCAGTTTATCCCAGGGGGCAGATACGCAGTATTTT

j_call: TRBJ2-2
v_call: TRBV11-3
d_call: .
clone_size: .
cdr3_aa: CASSSSRGPTGELFF
cdr3_nt: TGTGCCAGCAGCTCCTCACGGGGGCCCACCGGGGAGCTGTTTTTT